This T cell receptor beta chain was recovered during a study of shared clonotypes between healthy human individuals. Study observations and caveats: Estimated richness values were generally larger in naive subsets than in memory subsets. Clonotypes that were shared across a handful of donors made up roughly 5% of naive CD4 clonotypes.

Germline lookup yields CDR1 SEHNR and CDR2 FQNEAQ (reference sequence). The CDR3 extends over 19 amino acids. V trimming: 2 bases; J trimming: 5 bases; junction bases outside the gene matches: 14. This clone was detected only once. Its target is not known. The run depth of the assay was deep. Each replicate PCR on the sorted subsets used roughly 190 ng DNA (around 30,000 T cell genomes). Clones were sequenced by immunoSEQ multiplex PCR, and TCRdb holds only the in-frame ones, with some missing. The table lists approximately 2.5 million clones, approximately 93% of them singletons. This chain joins TRBV7-9 and TRBJ2-3; 12 nucleotides line up with TRBD2. Material: naive CD4+ T cells from PBMCs. Subset meaning: CD45RA+ positively selected. This clonotype originated in a man between 18 and 29 years old in good health. Some clones in this sample may be carry-over from other donors' samples. The DNA for the CDR3 is TGTGCCAGCAGCTTAACGGTAGGGCTAGCGGGAGGGAGTGGAGATACGCAGTATTTT. Residues: CASSLTVGLAGGSGDTQYF.